Following are 25 T cell receptor beta chains from one sample sequenced in a study of blood T cell repertoires in COVID-19. Assay: immunoSEQ multiplex PCR; the TCRdb copy retains only in-frame clones and omits some. The sample has 50,000 to 65,000 clones, over 80% seen once. Input material: peripheral blood. These receptors all stem from a man between 65 and 85 years old with acute or convalescent COVID-19.

This clone was counted a few times. This chain connects TRBV4-2 to TRBJ1-1; D might be TRBD1 (6 bases). The CDR3 has 13 amino acids. Trimming cost V 5 bases and J 2 bases, with 9 bases left between them. CDR1 is LGHNA and CDR2 is YNFKEQ in the germline V gene. For the CDR3, the DNA is TGTGCCAGCAGCAGGGGGTCAAACACTGAAGCTTTCTTT. Translation gives CASSRGSNTEAFF.

This clone was observed a handful of times. CDR3 DNA sequence: TGTGCCAGCAGCTTAGAAATACAACAGGGGGTGAACACTGAAGCTTTCTTT. Its translation is CASSLEIQQGVNTEAFF. The rearrangement links TRBV5-5 to TRBJ1-1, with 8 nucleotides matching TRBD1. Germline CDR1 SGHKS, CDR2 YYEKEE (reference sequence). This CDR3 region has 17 residues. J gave up 0 bases and V 2 bases, and 9 bases lay outside the gene matches.

The chain has TRBV3-1 (or the pseudogene TRBV3-2) and TRBJ2-5, with TRBD1 as a possible D gene (6 bases). With 2 bases removed from V and 0 bases from J, the gap between germline ends came to 22 bases. The CDR3 consists of 19 residues. Per the germline V gene, CDR1 is LGHDT and CDR2 is YNNKEL (reference sequence). The CDR3 spells CASSQTPGRARGNQETQYF. CDR3 bases: TGTGCCAGCAGCCAAACCCCGGGTCGGGCTAGGGGGAACCAAGAGACCCAGTACTTC.

The chain uses TRBV5-1 and TRBJ1-1; 9 bases map to TRBD1. With 4 bases clipped from V and 4 bases from J, the junction kept 5 bases outside the gene matches. Germline CDR1 SGHRS, CDR2 YFSETQ. This CDR3 is 14 amino acids long. For the CDR3, the DNA is TGCGCCAGCAGCCTCGGACAGGGGAGCACTGAAGCTTTCTTT. Translation gives CASSLGQGSTEAFF.

The rearrangement uses TRBV9 and TRBJ2-1; 14 bases match TRBD2. J gave up 0 bases and V 3 bases, and 2 bases lay outside the gene matches. This CDR3 has 17 amino acids. CDR1 and CDR2 (germline): SGDLS, YYNGEE. The CDR3 sequence is CASSEGTSGGSYNEQFF. In DNA form, the CDR3 reads TGTGCCAGCAGCGAGGGGACTAGCGGGGGCTCCTACAATGAGCAGTTCTTC.

This sequence joins TRBV29-1 and TRBJ2-5; D may be TRBD1 (5 bases). Germline CDR1 SQVTM, CDR2 ANQGSEA. The CDR3 is 14 residues long. Trimming took 1 base from V and 5 from J, leaving 14 bases between them. As DNA, the CDR3 is TGCAGCGTTGAAGCCCCCAGGGCCAGGGAGACCCAGTACTTC. Encoded protein: CSVEAPRARETQYF.

In nucleotides, the CDR3 is TGTGCCAGCCGGTGGGAGCGGGGTGGCAATGAGCAGTTCTTC. Residues: CASRWERGGNEQFF. V usage is TRBV2 and J usage is TRBJ2-1; 7 nucleotides line up with TRBD2. The J segment lost 6 bases and the V segment lost 8 bases, leaving 10 bases of the junction unmatched. Germline V gene sequence: CDR1 SNHLY, CDR2 FYNNEI. The CDR3 covers 14 residues.

The chain combines TRBV5-6 with TRBJ1-4, with 9 positions matching TRBD1. Germline V gene lookup returns CDR1 SGHDT and CDR2 YYEEEE. The CDR3 is made up of 15 amino acids. Losses at the gene ends were 3 bases for V and 6 bases for J; bases not matched to a gene: 6. The chain's CDR3 is CASSSRWTGDEKLFF. DNA of the CDR3: TGTGCCAGCAGCTCGAGGTGGACAGGGGATGAAAAACTGTTTTTT.

This clone occurred once. This chain joins TRBV25-1 and TRBJ1-6; 11 bases map to TRBD1. Germline assignment: CDR1 MGHDK and CDR2 SYGVNS. The CDR3 has 18 residues. With 4 bases clipped from V and 3 bases from J, the junction kept 8 bases outside the gene matches. The CDR3 is CASSGNSGTGGYNSPLHF. For the CDR3, the DNA is TGTGCCAGCAGTGGAAACTCCGGGACAGGGGGCTATAATTCACCCCTCCACTTT. Variable domain in full (rest from reference TRBV25-1 and TRBJ1-6): EADIYQTPRYLVIGTGKKITLECSQTMGHDKMYWYQQDPGMELHLIHYSYGVNSTEKGDLSSESTVSRIRTEHFPLTLESARPSHTSQYLCASSGNSGTGGYNSPLHFGNGTRLTVT.

This rearrangement joins TRBV18 to TRBJ1-2; possible D gene TRBD1, 6 bases. V was clipped by 4 bases and J by 6 bases, with 15 bases between them. CDR3 size: 14 residues. Looked up from germline, CDR1 is KGHSH and CDR2 is LQKENI. In nucleotides, the CDR3 is TGTGCCAGCTCACTACTCGAGCGACAGGATGGCTACACCTTC. Translation: CASSLLERQDGYTF.

This chain links TRBV5-5 with TRBJ2-7; tentative D call: TRBD1 (5 bases). The CDR3 covers 13 residues. The ends were cut back, 4 bases at V and 9 bases at J, with 17 bases in the middle. Germline V gene data show CDR1 as SGHKS and CDR2 as YYEKEE (reference sequence). CDR3 in amino acids: CASSLQDVHGQYF. The DNA of the CDR3 is TGTGCCAGCAGCCTACAGGATGTACACGGGCAGTACTTC.

V usage is TRBV2 and J usage is TRBJ2-3; D gene unclear. Germline CDR1 and CDR2: SNHLY and FYNNEI. With 6 bases removed from V and 4 bases from J, the gap between germline ends came to 14 bases. The CDR3 extends over 14 amino acids. This CDR3 is CASSPLRGADTQYF. The CDR3, as DNA: TGTGCCAGCAGCCCGCTCCGAGGAGCAGATACGCAGTATTTT.

Regarding this clone: Other DNA sequences in this specimen translate into the identical CDR3. The chain is built from TRBV11-2 and TRBJ2-1, with no clear D. CDR1 SGHAT and CDR2 FQNNGV come from the germline V gene. The CDR3 loop spans 11 amino acids. With 5 bases removed from V and 8 bases from J, the gap between germline ends came to 7 bases. The CDR3 loop is CASSPRDEQFF. CDR3 DNA: TGTGCCAGCAGCCCTCGAGATGAGCAGTTCTTC. The full variable domain, rest sourced from reference TRBV11-2 and TRBJ2-1, is EAGVAQSPRYKIIEKRQSVAFWCNPISGHATLYWYQQILGQGPKLLIQFQNNGVVDDSQLPKDRFSAERLKGVDSTLKIQPAKLEDSAVYLCASSPRDEQFFGPGTRLTVL.

Worth noting for this clone: One junction end does not reproduce the germline sequence, and a read error may be involved. The chain carries TRBV28 and TRBJ1-3, with D unclear. The CDR3 is 11 amino acids. The germline V gene encodes CDR1 MDHEN and CDR2 SYDVKM. This CDR3 is CASTSGNTIYF. In DNA form, the CDR3 reads TGTGCGAGCACTTCCGGAAACACCATATATTTT. Complete variable domain (other parts from reference TRBV28 and TRBJ1-3): DVKVTQSSRYLVKRTGEKVFLECVQDMDHENMFWYRQDPGLGLRLIYFSYDVKMKEKGDIPEGYSVSREKKERFSLILESASTNQTSMYLCASTSGNTIYFGEGSWLTVV.

This clone has only a few counts. V gene TRBV6-5 combines with J gene TRBJ1-1; 8 nucleotides match TRBD1. There are 14 residues in the CDR3. CDR1 is MNHEY and CDR2 is SVGAGI in the germline V gene. J gave up 0 bases and V 8 bases, and 5 bases lay outside the gene matches. The CDR3 DNA reads as TGTGCCAGCGGGACAGGACAGATGAACACTGAAGCTTTCTTT. Translated, it gives CASGTGQMNTEAFF.

CDR3 sequence (DNA): TGCAGCGTTGAAGATCAAGTGTATGGAGTCTATGGCTACACCTTC. Amino acids: CSVEDQVYGVYGYTF. This chain connects TRBV29-1 to TRBJ1-2, with D uncertain. Germline CDR1 SQVTM, CDR2 ANQGSEA. Trimming took off 0 bases at V and 4 bases at J, with 15 bases between the two ends. The CDR3 is made up of 15 amino acids. Together with reference TRBV29-1 and TRBJ1-2, the CDR3 gives the full variable domain: SAVISQKPSRDICQRGTSLTIQCQVDSQVTMMFWYRQQPGQSLTLIATANQGSEATYESGFVIDKFPISRPNLTFSTLTVSNMSPEDSSIYLCSVEDQVYGVYGYTFGSGTRLTVV.

The rearrangement links TRBV29-1 to TRBJ2-7; maybe TRBD1 (5 bases). This CDR3 has 14 amino acids. CDR1 SQVTM and CDR2 ANQGSEA come from the germline V gene. V dropped 3 bases and J dropped 2 bases, with 14 bases sitting between them. The CDR3 protein is CSVETAFHPYEQYF. The CDR3 DNA reads TGCAGCGTTGAGACAGCTTTCCATCCCTACGAGCAGTACTTC.

V usage is TRBV10-3 and J usage is TRBJ2-1; possibly TRBD1 for D (8 bases). Looked up from germline, CDR1 is ENHRY and CDR2 is SYGVKD. Deletions cut 5 bases from V and 0 bases from J, with 14 bases between. The CDR3 covers 16 residues. This chain's CDR3 is CAISPQGGPSYNEQFF. The CDR3, as DNA: TGTGCCATCAGTCCACAGGGGGGGCCCTCCTACAATGAGCAGTTCTTC.

The CDR3, as DNA: TGTGCCAGCAGTTTAATCGACTATGGCTACACCTTC. Amino acids: CASSLIDYGYTF. This sequence joins TRBV28 and TRBJ1-2; D call uncertain. In germline, CDR1 is MDHEN, CDR2 SYDVKM. This CDR3 has 12 amino acids. Trimming stripped 2 bases from V and 3 bases from J, with 4 bases between.

The chain carries TRBV7-9 and TRBJ1-6, with a possible D match to TRBD1 (6 bases). The CDR3 consists of 14 residues. Trimming removed 5 bases at V and 9 bases at J, with 14 bases between. Germline V gives CDR1 SEHNR, CDR2 FQNEAQ (reference sequence). For the CDR3, the DNA is TGTGCCAGCAGCCCGAACGACAGGTCTTCACCCCTCCACTTT. This translates into CASSPNDRSSPLHF.

This chain joins TRBV4-2 and TRBJ2-3; D call uncertain. Looked up from germline, CDR1 is LGHNA and CDR2 is YNFKEQ. V lost 0 bases and J lost 5, with 12 bases in between. The CDR3 loop spans 15 amino acids. The CDR3 DNA follows: TGTGCCAGCAGCCAAGATGGTAGTAAAGTAGATACGCAGTATTTT. Residues: CASSQDGSKVDTQYF.

This chain connects TRBV5-1 to TRBJ2-7; D not resolved. V gave up 7 bases and J gave up 6 bases, with 26 bases separating them. Germline lookup yields CDR1 SGHRS and CDR2 YFSETQ. This CDR3 has 16 amino acids. The CDR3, as DNA: TGCGCCAGCCGGAGAGGTCTCCTAAGAAGGAATCTCGAGCAGTACTTC. Residues: CASRRGLLRRNLEQYF.

The chain links TRBV5-1 to TRBJ2-1, with a tentative D call TRBD1 (6 bases). Germline CDR1 is SGHRS and CDR2 is YFSETQ. The V and J ends lost 4 bases and 9 bases respectively, with 8 bases between them. The CDR3 runs to 11 residues. The CDR3 DNA reads as TGCGCCAGCAGCGGGGGCGGTGAGCAGTTCTTC. As protein: CASSGGGEQFF.

The chain has TRBV7-8 and TRBJ1-5; the D gene is possibly TRBD1 (6 bases). The CDR3 is 13 amino acids. CDR1 and CDR2 (germline): SGHVS, FQNEAQ. Trimming took 4 bases from V and 5 from J, leaving 9 bases between them. The CDR3 loop is CASSYRDHQPQHF. The CDR3 region has the DNA TGTGCCAGCAGCTACAGGGATCATCAGCCCCAGCATTTT.

By share, this clone ranks as medium-sized. V is TRBV29-1 and J is TRBJ2-7; D may be TRBD2 (6 bases). Trimming shortened V by 3 bases and J by 6 bases, and 9 bases separated the two germline ends. The CDR3 is 11 amino acids. Germline lookup yields CDR1 SQVTM and CDR2 ANQGSEA. The CDR3 region is CSVDGGGEQYF. The CDR3, as DNA: TGCAGCGTTGACGGGGGTGGCGAGCAGTACTTC.